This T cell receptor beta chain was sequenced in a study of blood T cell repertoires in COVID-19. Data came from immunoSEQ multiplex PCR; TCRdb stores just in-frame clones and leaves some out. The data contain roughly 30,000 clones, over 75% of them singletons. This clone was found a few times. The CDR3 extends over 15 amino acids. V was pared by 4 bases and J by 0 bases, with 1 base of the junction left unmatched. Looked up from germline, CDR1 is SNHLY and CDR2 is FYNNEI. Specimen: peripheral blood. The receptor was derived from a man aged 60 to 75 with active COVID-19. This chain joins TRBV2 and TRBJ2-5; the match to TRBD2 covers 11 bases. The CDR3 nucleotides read TGTGCCAGCAGTGGGACTAGCGGGTACCAAGAGACCCAGTACTTC. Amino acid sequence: CASSGTSGYQETQYF.